This T cell receptor (beta chain) came from a study of siplizumab effects on memory and regulatory T cells. Overall study findings and caveats: The study found that siplizumab significantly reduced alloreactive sequences traceable to unstimulated CD4+ memory cells.

In each sample, some 10^5 TCR templates were assayed. Repertoires were generated with immunoSEQ multiplex PCR, while TCRdb's copy carries only in-frame clones and drops some. The sample has roughly 120,000 clones; approximately 90% are singletons. Concerning this clone: Its antigen remains unidentified.

Source material: Tregs sorted from blood. The TCR sequence derives from a human donor in good health.

The DNA of the CDR3 is TGTGCCAGCGGACGGGAGACCCTTTTGAATTCACCCCTCCACTTT. It yields the protein CASGRETLLNSPLHF. The J gene is TRBJ1-6, the V gene TRBV2, with D unresolved. CDR1 is SNHLY, CDR2 FYNNEI, per germline. The CDR3 runs to 15 residues. V lost 8 bases and J lost 7, with 18 bases in between.